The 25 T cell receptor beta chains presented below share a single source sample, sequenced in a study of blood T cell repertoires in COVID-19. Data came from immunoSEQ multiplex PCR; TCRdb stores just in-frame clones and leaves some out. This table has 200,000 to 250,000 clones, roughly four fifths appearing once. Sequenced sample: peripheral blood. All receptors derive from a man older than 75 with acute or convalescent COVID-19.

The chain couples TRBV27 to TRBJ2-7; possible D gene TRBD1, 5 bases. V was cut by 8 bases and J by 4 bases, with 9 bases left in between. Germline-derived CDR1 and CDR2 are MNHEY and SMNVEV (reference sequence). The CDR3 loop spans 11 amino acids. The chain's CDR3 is CASGQGYEQYF. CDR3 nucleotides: TGTGCCAGCGGGCAGGGTTACGAGCAGTACTTC.

CDR3 DNA: TGTGCCAGCAGCCAAATGAGGCGGGAGAGGGAGGCCAAAAACATTCAGTACTTC. As protein: CASSQMRREREAKNIQYF. The chain is built from TRBV3-1 (or the pseudogene TRBV3-2) and TRBJ2-4; 7 nucleotides agree with TRBD2. J gave up 1 base and V 2 bases, and 11 bases lay outside the gene matches. This CDR3 contains 18 residues. Germline CDR1 and CDR2: LGHDT and YNNKEL (reference sequence).

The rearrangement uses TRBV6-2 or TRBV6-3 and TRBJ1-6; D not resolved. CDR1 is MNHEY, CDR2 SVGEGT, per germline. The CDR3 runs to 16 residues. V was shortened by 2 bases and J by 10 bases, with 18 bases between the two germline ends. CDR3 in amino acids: CASSYETGRYDSPLHF. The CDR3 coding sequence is TGTGCCAGCAGTTACGAGACGGGAAGGTATGACTCACCCCTCCACTTT.

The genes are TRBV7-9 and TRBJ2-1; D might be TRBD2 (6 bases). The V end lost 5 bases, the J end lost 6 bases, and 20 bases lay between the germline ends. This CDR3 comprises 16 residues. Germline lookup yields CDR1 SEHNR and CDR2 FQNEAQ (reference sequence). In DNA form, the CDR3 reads TGTGCCAGCAGCCCCGCTGCGGGACTTCAGGGCAATGAGCAGTTCTTC. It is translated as CASSPAAGLQGNEQFF. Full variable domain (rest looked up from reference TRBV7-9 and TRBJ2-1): DTGVSQNPRHKITKRGQNVTFRCDPISEHNRLYWYRQTLGQGPEFLTYFQNEAQLEKSRLLSDRFSAERPKGSFSTLEIQRTEQGDSAMYLCASSPAAGLQGNEQFFGPGTRLTVL.

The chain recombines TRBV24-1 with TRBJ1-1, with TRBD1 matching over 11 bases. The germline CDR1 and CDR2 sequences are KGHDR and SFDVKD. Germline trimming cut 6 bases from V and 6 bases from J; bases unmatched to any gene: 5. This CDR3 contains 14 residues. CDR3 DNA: TGTGCCACCAGTCCGGACAGGGGGCACCCTGAAGCTTTCTTT. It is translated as CATSPDRGHPEAFF.

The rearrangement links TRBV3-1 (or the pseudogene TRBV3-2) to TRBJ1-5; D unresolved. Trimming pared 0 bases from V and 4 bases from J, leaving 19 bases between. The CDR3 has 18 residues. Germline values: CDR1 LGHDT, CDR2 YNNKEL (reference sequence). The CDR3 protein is CASSQDPRRKGRNQPQHF. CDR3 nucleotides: TGTGCCAGCAGCCAAGATCCCCGGAGGAAGGGCCGTAATCAGCCCCAGCATTTT.

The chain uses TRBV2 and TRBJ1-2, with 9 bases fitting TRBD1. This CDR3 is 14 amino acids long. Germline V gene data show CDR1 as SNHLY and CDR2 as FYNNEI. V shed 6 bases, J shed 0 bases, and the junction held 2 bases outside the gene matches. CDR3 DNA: TGTGCCAGCAGGGGGGACAGGGCTAACTATGGCTACACCTTC. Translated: CASRGDRANYGYTF.

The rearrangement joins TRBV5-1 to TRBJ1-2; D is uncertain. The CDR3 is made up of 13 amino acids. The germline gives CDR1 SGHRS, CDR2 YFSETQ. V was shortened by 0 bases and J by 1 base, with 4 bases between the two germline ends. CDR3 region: CASSLGGNYGYTF. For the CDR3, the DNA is TGCGCCAGCAGCTTGGGAGGTAACTATGGCTACACCTTC.

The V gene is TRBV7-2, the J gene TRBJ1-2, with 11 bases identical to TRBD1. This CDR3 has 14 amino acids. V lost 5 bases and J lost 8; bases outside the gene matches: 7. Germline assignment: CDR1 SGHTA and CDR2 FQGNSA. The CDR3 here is CASSLRTGGNGYTF. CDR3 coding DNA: TGTGCCAGCAGCCTAAGGACAGGGGGCAACGGCTACACCTTC.

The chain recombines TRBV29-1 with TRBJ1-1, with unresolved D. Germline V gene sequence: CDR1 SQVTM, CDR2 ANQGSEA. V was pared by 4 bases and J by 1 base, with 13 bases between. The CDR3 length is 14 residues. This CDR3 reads CSVGEGRPNTEAFF. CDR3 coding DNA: TGCAGCGTTGGAGAAGGCAGGCCGAACACTGAAGCTTTCTTT.

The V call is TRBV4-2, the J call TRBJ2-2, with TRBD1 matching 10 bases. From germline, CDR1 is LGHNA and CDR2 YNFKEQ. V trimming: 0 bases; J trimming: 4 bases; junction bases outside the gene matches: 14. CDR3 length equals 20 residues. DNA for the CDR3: TGTGCCAGCAGCCAAGAAGGATGGGGTGGACAGGGGGTCGGCACCGGGGAGCTGTTTTTT. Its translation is CASSQEGWGGQGVGTGELFF.

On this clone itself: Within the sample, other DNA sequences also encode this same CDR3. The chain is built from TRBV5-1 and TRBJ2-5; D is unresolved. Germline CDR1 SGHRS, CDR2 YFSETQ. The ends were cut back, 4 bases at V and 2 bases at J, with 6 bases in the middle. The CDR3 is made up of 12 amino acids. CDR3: CASSPVQETQYF. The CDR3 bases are TGCGCCAGCAGCCCGGTGCAAGAGACCCAGTACTTC.

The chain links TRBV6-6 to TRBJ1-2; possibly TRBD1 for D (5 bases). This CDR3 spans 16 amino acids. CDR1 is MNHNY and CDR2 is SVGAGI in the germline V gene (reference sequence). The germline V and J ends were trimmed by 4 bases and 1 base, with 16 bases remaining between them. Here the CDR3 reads CASSFSGGFLNYGYTF. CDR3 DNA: TGTGCCAGCAGTTTTTCGGGGGGATTCCTTAACTATGGCTACACCTTC.

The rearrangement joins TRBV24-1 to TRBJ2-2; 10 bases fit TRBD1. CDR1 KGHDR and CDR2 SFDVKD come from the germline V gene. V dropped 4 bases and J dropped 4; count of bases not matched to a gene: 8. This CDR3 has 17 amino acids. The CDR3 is CATSDPGTGVSTGELFF. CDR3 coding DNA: TGTGCCACCAGTGACCCCGGGACAGGGGTTAGCACCGGGGAGCTGTTTTTT.

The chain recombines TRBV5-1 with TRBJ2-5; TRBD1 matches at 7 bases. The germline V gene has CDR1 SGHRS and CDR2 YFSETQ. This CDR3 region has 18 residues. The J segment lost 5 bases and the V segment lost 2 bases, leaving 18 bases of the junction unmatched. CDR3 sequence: CASSLHAFNVGQEETQYF. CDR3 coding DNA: TGCGCCAGCAGCTTACATGCATTCAACGTCGGACAGGAGGAGACCCAGTACTTC.

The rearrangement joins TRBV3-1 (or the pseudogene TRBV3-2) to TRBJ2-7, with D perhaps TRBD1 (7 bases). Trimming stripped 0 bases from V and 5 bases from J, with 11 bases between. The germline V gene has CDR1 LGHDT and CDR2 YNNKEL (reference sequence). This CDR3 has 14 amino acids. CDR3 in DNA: TGTGCCAGCAGCCAAGATACAGGGGAGGACGAGCAGTACTTC. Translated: CASSQDTGEDEQYF.

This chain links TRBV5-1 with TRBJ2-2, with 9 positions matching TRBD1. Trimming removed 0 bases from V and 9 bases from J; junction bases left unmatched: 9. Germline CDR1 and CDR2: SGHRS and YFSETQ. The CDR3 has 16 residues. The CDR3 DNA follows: TGCGCCAGCAGCTTGGCCAATACAGGGGGCTTGCGGGAGCTGTTTTTT. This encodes CASSLANTGGLRELFF.

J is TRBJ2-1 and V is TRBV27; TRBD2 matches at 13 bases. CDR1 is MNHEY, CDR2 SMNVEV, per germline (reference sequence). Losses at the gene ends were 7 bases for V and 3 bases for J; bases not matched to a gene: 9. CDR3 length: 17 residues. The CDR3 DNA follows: TGTGCCAGCACAGGACTAGCGGGGGATCCGTTCTACAATGAGCAGTTCTTC. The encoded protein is CASTGLAGDPFYNEQFF.

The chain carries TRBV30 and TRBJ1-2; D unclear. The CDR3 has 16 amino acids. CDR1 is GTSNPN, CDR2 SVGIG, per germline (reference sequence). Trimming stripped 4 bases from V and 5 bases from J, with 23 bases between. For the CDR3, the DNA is TGTGCCTGGATTCGGTTTTCCCCCGGAGGGATTTATGGCTACACCTTC. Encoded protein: CAWIRFSPGGIYGYTF.

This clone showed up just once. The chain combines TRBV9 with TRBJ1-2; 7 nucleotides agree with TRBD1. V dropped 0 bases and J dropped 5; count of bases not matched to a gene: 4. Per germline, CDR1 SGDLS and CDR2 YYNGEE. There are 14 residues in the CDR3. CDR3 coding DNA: TGTGCCAGCAGCGTAGCCGCAGGGGGATATGGCTACACCTTC. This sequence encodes CASSVAAGGYGYTF.

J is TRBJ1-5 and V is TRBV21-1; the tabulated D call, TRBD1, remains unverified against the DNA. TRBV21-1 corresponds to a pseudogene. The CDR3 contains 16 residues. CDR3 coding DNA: TGTGCCAGCAGCGCCCGGACAGGGAAAGGCAATCAGCCCCAGCATTTT. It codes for CASSARTGKGNQPQHF.

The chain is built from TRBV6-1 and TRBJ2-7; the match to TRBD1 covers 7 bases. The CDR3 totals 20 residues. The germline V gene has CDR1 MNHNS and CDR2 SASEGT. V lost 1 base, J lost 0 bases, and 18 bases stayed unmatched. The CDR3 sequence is CASSEVFGQAASLFSYEQYF. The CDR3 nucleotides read TGTGCCAGCAGTGAAGTTTTCGGACAGGCCGCTTCACTCTTCTCCTACGAGCAGTACTTC.

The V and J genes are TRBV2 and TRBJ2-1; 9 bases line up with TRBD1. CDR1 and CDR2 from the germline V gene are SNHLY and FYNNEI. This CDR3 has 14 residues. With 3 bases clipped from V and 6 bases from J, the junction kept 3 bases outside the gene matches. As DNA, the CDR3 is TGTGCCAGCAGTGACGGGACAGGGTTCAATGAGCAGTTCTTC. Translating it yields CASSDGTGFNEQFF.

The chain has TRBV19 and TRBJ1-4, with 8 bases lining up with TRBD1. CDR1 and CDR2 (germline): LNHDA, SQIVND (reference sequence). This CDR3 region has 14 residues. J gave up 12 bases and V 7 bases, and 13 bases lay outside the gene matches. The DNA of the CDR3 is TGTGCCAGTATTCTGACAGGGGAAGGTTCGGAACTGTTTTTT. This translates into CASILTGEGSELFF.

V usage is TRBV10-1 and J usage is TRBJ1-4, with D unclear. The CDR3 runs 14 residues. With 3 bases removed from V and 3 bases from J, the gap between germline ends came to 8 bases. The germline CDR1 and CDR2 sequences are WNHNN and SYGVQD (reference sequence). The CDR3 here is CASSEEVPNEKLFF. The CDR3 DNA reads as TGCGCCAGCAGTGAAGAGGTTCCTAATGAAAAACTGTTTTTT.